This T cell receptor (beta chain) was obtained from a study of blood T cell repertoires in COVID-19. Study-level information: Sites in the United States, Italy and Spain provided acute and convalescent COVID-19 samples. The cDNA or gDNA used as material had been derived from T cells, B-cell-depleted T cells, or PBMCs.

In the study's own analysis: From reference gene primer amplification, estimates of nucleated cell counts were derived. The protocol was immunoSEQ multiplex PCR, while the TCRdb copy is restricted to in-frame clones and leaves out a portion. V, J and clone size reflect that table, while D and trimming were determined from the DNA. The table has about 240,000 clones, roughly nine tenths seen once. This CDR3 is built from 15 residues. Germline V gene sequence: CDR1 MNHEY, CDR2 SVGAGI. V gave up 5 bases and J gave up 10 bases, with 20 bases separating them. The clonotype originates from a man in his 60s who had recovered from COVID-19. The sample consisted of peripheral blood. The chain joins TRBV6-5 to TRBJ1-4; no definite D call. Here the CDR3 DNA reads TGTGCCAGCAGTACCCCTACAGAGGGATGGGGAAAACTGTTTTTT. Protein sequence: CASSTPTEGWGKLFF.